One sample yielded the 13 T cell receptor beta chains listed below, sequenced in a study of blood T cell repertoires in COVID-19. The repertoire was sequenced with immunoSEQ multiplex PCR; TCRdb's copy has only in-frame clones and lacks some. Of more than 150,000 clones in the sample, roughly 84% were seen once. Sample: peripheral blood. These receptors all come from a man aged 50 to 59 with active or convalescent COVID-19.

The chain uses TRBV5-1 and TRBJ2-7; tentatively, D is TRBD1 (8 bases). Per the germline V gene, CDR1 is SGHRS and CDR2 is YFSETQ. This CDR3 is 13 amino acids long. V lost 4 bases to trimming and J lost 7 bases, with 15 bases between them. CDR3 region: CASSTTGGEEQYF. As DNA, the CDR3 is TGCGCCAGCAGCACTACAGGGGGGGAAGAGCAGTACTTC.

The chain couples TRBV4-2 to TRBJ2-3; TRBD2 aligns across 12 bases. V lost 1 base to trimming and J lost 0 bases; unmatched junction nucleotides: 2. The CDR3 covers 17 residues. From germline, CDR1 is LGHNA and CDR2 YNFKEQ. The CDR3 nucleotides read TGTGCCAGCAGCCAAGGGACTAGCGGGACAAGCACAGATACGCAGTATTTT. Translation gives CASSQGTSGTSTDTQYF.

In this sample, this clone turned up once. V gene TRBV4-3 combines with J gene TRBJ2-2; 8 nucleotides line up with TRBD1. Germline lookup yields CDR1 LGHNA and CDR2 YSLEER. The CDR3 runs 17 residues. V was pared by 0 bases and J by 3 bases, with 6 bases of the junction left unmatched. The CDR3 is CASSQDLTGGYTGELFF. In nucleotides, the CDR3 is TGCGCCAGCAGCCAAGATTTAACAGGGGGGTACACCGGGGAGCTGTTTTTT.

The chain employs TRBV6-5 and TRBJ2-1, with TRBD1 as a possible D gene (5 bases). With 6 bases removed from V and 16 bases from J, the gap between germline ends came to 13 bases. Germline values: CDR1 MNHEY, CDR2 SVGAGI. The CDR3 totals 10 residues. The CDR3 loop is CASRAGREFF. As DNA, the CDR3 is TGTGCCAGCAGGGCAGGCAGGGAATTCTTC.

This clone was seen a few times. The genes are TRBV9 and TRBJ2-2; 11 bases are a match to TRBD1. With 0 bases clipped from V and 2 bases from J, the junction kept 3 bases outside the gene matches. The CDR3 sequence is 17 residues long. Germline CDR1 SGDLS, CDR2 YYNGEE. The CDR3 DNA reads TGTGCCAGCAGCGTAGATGGACAGGGGGCTAACACCGGGGAGCTGTTTTTT. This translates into CASSVDGQGANTGELFF. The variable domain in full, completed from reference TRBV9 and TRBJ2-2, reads DSGVTQTPKHLITATGQRVTLRCSPRSGDLSVYWYQQSLDQGLQFLIQYYNGEERAKGNILERFSAQQFPDLHSELNLSSLELGDSALYFCASSVDGQGANTGELFFGEGSRLTVL.

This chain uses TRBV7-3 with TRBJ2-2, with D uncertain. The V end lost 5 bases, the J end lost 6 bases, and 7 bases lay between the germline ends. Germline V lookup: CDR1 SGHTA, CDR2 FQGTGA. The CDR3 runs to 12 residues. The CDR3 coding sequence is TGTGCCAGCAGCCCCCCCGCCGGGGAGCTGTTTTTT. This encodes CASSPPAGELFF.

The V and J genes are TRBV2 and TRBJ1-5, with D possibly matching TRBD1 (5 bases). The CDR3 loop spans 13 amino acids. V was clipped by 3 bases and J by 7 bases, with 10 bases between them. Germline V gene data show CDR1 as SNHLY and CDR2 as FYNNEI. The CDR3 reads CASSDGGVQPQHF. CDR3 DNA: TGTGCCAGCAGTGACGGAGGGGTCCAGCCCCAGCATTTT.

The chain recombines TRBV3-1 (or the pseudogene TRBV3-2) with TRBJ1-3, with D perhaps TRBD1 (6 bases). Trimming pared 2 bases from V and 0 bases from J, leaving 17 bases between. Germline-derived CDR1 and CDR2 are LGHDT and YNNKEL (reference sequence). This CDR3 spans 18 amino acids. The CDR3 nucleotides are TGTGCCAGCAGCCAATGGGGGACCGCGGGGGCCTCTGGAAACACCATATATTTT. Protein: CASSQWGTAGASGNTIYF.

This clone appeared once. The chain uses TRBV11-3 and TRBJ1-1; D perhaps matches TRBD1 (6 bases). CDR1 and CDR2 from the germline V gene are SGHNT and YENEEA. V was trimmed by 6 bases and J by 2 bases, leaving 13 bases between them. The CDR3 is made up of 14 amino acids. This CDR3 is CASSTYRDNTEAFF. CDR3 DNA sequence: TGTGCCAGCAGTACTTACAGGGATAACACTGAAGCTTTCTTT.

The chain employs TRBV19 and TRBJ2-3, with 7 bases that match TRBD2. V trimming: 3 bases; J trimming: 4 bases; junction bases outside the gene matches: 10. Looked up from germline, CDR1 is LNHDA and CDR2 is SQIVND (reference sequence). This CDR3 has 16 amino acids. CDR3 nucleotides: TGTGCCAGTAGTATCTTTGGCGGGAGATTTGCAGATACGCAGTATTTT. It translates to CASSIFGGRFADTQYF. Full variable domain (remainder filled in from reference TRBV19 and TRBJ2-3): DGGITQSPKYLFRKEGQNVTLSCEQNLNHDAMYWYRQDPGQGLRLIYYSQIVNDFQKGDIAEGYSVSREKKESFPLTVTSAQKNPTAFYLCASSIFGGRFADTQYFGPGTRLTVL.

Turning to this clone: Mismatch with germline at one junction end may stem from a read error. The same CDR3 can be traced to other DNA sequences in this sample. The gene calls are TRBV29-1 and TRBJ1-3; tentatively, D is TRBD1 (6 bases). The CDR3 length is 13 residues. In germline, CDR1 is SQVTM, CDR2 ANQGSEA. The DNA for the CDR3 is TGCAGCGGCACAGGCAGGGGTGGAAATACCATATATTTT. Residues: CSGTGRGGNTIYF.

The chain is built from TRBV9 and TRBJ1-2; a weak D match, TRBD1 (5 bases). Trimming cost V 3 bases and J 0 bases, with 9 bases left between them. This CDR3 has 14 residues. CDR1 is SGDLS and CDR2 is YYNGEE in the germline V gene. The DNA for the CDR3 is TGTGCCAGCAGCGCGACAGACTCTAACTATGGCTACACCTTC. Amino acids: CASSATDSNYGYTF.

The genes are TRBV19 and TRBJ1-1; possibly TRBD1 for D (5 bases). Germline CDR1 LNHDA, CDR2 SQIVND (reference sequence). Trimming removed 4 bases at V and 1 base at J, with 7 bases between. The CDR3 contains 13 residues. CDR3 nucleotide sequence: TGTGCCAGTAGTAACACAGGGAACACTGAAGCTTTCTTT. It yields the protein CASSNTGNTEAFF.